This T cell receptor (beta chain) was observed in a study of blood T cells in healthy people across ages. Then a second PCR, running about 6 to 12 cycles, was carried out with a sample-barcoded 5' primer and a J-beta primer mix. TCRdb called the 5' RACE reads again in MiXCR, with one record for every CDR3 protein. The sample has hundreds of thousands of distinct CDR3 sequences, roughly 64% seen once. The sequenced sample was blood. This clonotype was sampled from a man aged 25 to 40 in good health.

CDR3 amino acids: CASSYLRTGNYGYTF. The CDR3 DNA reads as TGTGCCAGCAGTTACCTTAGGACTGGTAACTATGGCTACACCTTC. The J gene is TRBJ1-2, the V gene TRBV28; the D is unclear. CDR1 is MDHEN, CDR2 SYDVKM, per germline. The CDR3 is 15 amino acids. Trimming took off 4 bases at V and 1 base at J, with 13 bases between the two ends.